The following is a T cell receptor (beta chain) sequence with its context. Its antigen is unknown. These data are taken from a study of T cell clonotyping in hematopoietic cell transplantation. V was pared by 4 bases and J by 2 bases, with 11 bases between. Germline V gene sequence: CDR1 MDHEN, CDR2 SYDVKM. The CDR3 is 14 amino acids. Profiled with immunoSEQ multiplex PCR; TCRdb holds only in-frame clones, not every one. The sample has about 36,000 clones, around nine tenths seen once. Overall study results and limits: Recipient TCR diversity dropped after transplant; expanded clonotypes rose from day 30 to 180. Graft donor and pretransplant recipient Inverse Simpson Index values predicted broader posttransplant TCR diversity. At the given depth, recipient repertoires were over 97% de novo clonotypes.

The specimen sequenced was peripheral blood mononuclear cells. This sequence was found in a woman between 35 and 50 years old in good health. Some clones in this sample may be carry-over from other donors' samples. The chain links TRBV28 to TRBJ1-1; unclear D gene. This chain's CDR3 is CASSSRILNTEAFF. As DNA, the CDR3 is TGTGCCAGCAGTTCTCGGATACTAAACACTGAAGCTTTCTTT.